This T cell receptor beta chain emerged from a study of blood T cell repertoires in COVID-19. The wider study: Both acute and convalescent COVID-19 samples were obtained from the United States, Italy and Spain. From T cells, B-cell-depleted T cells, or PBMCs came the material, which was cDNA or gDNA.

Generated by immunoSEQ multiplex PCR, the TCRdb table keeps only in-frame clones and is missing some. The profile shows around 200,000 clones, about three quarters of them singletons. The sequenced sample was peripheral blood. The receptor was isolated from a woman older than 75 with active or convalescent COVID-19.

The CDR3 region is CASSQPGSADEQYF. The CDR3 nucleotides are TGTGCCAGCAGCCAACCAGGAAGTGCCGACGAGCAGTACTTC. This chain connects TRBV4-2 to TRBJ2-7; D uncertain. CDR1 is LGHNA, CDR2 YNFKEQ, per germline. The CDR3 consists of 14 residues. V shed 2 bases and J shed 5 bases, with 13 bases lying between them.